These 28 T cell receptor beta chains came from one sample sequenced in a study of vaccination and CD4 T cells after COVID-19. A single record per CDR3 protein comes from TCRdb applying MiXCR to the PCR reads. The sample yields around 26,000 distinct CDR3 sequences, around 49% seen once. Indicated time point: late sampling 161 to 241 days after vaccination in three convalescent patients. Source: CD4+ T cells from blood, taken about 7 months after SARS-CoV-2 vaccination. The source of these receptors is a human donor who had recovered from COVID-19.

This chain joins TRBV20-1 and TRBJ1-2; a possible D gene is TRBD1 (5 bases). The ends were cut back, 0 bases at V and 5 bases at J, with 7 bases in the middle. The CDR3 is made up of 12 amino acids. CDR1 and CDR2 (germline): DFQATT, SNEGSKA (reference sequence). This chain's CDR3 is CSARDPGYGYTF. The CDR3, as DNA: TGCAGTGCTAGAGATCCAGGGTATGGCTACACCTTC.

The chain recombines TRBV6-2 or TRBV6-3 with TRBJ2-5; D may be TRBD1 (5 bases). Germline V gives CDR1 MNHEY, CDR2 SVGEGT. With 6 bases removed from V and 4 bases from J, the gap between germline ends came to 12 bases. The CDR3 runs 13 residues. The CDR3 nucleotides are TGTGCCAGCAGGACCCAGGGTGGAGAGACCCAGTACTTC. Translation: CASRTQGGETQYF.

The V call is TRBV5-4, the J call TRBJ1-2, with D maybe TRBD1 (5 bases). Trimming stripped 0 bases from V and 9 bases from J, with 18 bases between. Germline V gives CDR1 SGHNT, CDR2 YYREEE (reference sequence). The CDR3 totals 15 residues. DNA for the CDR3: TGTGCCAGCAGCTTGGCCATATCCGGGGCTAGGAGCTACACCTTC. Translated: CASSLAISGARSYTF.

The chain uses TRBV27 and TRBJ2-3, with D hard to call. The germline V gene encodes CDR1 MNHEY and CDR2 SMNVEV (reference sequence). The CDR3 sequence is 15 residues long. V dropped 3 bases and J dropped 3 bases, with 13 bases sitting between them. The CDR3, as DNA: TGTGCCAGCAGTTTTAGAGCGTTGGTGACAGATACGCAGTATTTT. This sequence encodes CASSFRALVTDTQYF.

This clonotype came up a few times. This chain connects TRBV7-8 to TRBJ2-1, with D perhaps matching TRBD2 (6 bases). CDR3 size: 15 residues. Between the trimmed V and J ends, which lost 2 bases and 6 bases, there was a span of 14 bases. Looked up from germline, CDR1 is SGHVS and CDR2 is FQNEAQ. CDR3 amino acids: CASSLRRERGNEQFF. CDR3 bases: TGTGCCAGCAGCTTAAGACGGGAGAGGGGCAATGAGCAGTTCTTC.

In its sample, this clonotype was seen once. The chain recombines TRBV19 with TRBJ2-7, with D uncertain. The CDR3 runs 14 residues. The germline V and J ends were trimmed by 11 bases and 5 bases, with 22 bases remaining between them. Germline CDR1 LNHDA, CDR2 SQIVND (reference sequence). CDR3 DNA: TGTGCCTCTGAGGCCCCGAGTGGGCGCCACGAGCAGTACTTC. This encodes CASEAPSGRHEQYF.

The chain is built from TRBV27 and TRBJ2-3; 8 nucleotides match TRBD1. In germline, CDR1 is MNHEY, CDR2 SMNVEV (reference sequence). V trimming: 6 bases; J trimming: 5 bases; junction bases outside the gene matches: 10. There are 15 residues in the CDR3. CDR3 sequence (DNA): TGTGCCAGCAGCCCCAGGGGGCTTTTGGGAGATACGCAGTATTTT. Protein product: CASSPRGLLGDTQYF.

V and J are TRBV10-3 and TRBJ2-3; 7 nucleotides line up with TRBD2. This CDR3 spans 16 amino acids. Germline lookup yields CDR1 ENHRY and CDR2 SYGVKD. The V segment lost 5 bases and the J segment 5 bases; nucleotides outside the gene matches: 13. CDR3 sequence: CAISKLGEGAGDTQYF. In nucleotides, the CDR3 is TGTGCCATCAGTAAACTAGGGGAGGGCGCGGGAGATACGCAGTATTTT.

This clonotype turned up a few times. The chain uses TRBV6-5 and TRBJ1-6; 7 nucleotides align to TRBD1. The V gene's germline CDR1 is MNHEY and CDR2 SVGAGI. With 2 bases clipped from V and 2 bases from J, the junction kept 3 bases outside the gene matches. The CDR3 sequence is 16 residues long. Here the CDR3 DNA reads TGTGCCAGCAGTTACAGGCAGGGGGCCTATAATTCACCCCTCCACTTT. Its translation is CASSYRQGAYNSPLHF.

This clonotype has a handful of counts. This chain joins TRBV6-5 and TRBJ1-1; 8 bases are shared with TRBD1. CDR1 and CDR2 (germline): MNHEY, SVGAGI. The junction had 3 bases not matched to a gene; V was cut back by 0 bases and J by 0 bases. The CDR3 consists of 16 residues. The CDR3 region has the DNA TGTGCCAGCAGTTACTCGAGGACAGGGATGAACACTGAAGCTTTCTTT. Translation gives CASSYSRTGMNTEAFF.

The table lists this clonotype with a few counts. The CDR3 nucleotides read TGTGCCAGTGTCGGGCTAGCGGGTGCCAATGAGCAGTTCTTC. Protein: CASVGLAGANEQFF. The gene calls are TRBV19 and TRBJ2-1, with 8 bases matching TRBD2. Per the germline V gene, CDR1 is LNHDA and CDR2 is SQIVND (reference sequence). Trimming removed 8 bases from V and 6 bases from J; junction bases left unmatched: 9. The CDR3 is 14 amino acids.

This clonotype came up once. The V gene is TRBV7-2, the J gene TRBJ1-1; D not resolved. V was clipped by 6 bases and J by 1 base, with 12 bases between them. CDR3 length: 14 amino acids. Germline loops: CDR1 SGHTA, CDR2 FQGNSA. CDR3 loop: CASSYLGRNTEAFF. CDR3 nucleotide sequence: TGTGCCAGCAGTTATCTTGGGAGGAACACTGAAGCTTTCTTT.

This clonotype came up a few times. The rearrangement joins TRBV20-1 to TRBJ2-7; D may be TRBD1 or TRBD2 (6 bases each). The germline V gene has CDR1 DFQATT and CDR2 SNEGSKA (reference sequence). CDR3 size: 14 residues. V was pared by 2 bases and J by 5 bases, with 16 bases between. The CDR3 DNA reads TGCAGTGCTAGAAGGGGGGCACCCCCCCACGAGCAGTACTTC. Protein: CSARRGAPPHEQYF.

The chain carries TRBV28 and TRBJ2-7; possible D gene TRBD2, 5 bases. Per germline, CDR1 MDHEN and CDR2 SYDVKM. The CDR3 sequence is 16 residues long. With 7 bases removed from V and 5 bases from J, the gap between germline ends came to 24 bases. The CDR3, as DNA: TGTGCCAGCAATTTCGGGGATACCGTCTACCTTGACGAGCAGTACTTC. It is translated as CASNFGDTVYLDEQYF.

The table lists this clonotype with a few counts. The chain recombines TRBV4-2 with TRBJ2-7; 11 bases map to TRBD1. There are 17 residues in the CDR3. Losses at the gene ends were 3 bases for V and 1 base for J; bases not matched to a gene: 8. CDR1 and CDR2 (germline): LGHNA, YNFKEQ. CDR3 amino acids: CASSQFLGDRGSYEQYF. The DNA for the CDR3 is TGTGCCAGCAGCCAGTTTTTAGGGGACAGGGGGTCCTACGAGCAGTACTTC.

This clonotype was picked up a small number of times. This sequence joins TRBV28 and TRBJ2-7, with a possible D match to TRBD2 (6 bases). CDR3 length equals 15 residues. V shed 7 bases and J shed 4 bases, with 20 bases lying between them. Per germline, CDR1 MDHEN and CDR2 SYDVKM. In nucleotides, the CDR3 is TGTGCCAGCAATCAACCGGGACTGGGTCTATACGAGCAGTACTTC. Translated: CASNQPGLGLYEQYF.

This chain joins TRBV6-4 and TRBJ2-3; TRBD2 matches at 9 bases. J gave up 1 base and V 2 bases, and 1 base lay outside the gene matches. The CDR3 is made up of 15 amino acids. Per the germline V gene, CDR1 is MRHNA and CDR2 is SNTAGT. The DNA of the CDR3 is TGTGCCAGCAGTGACGTAGCGGGAGGCACAGATACGCAGTATTTT. Its protein is CASSDVAGGTDTQYF.

The CDR3 region is CASSLQGQYEQYF. DNA of the CDR3: TGTGCCAGCAGCTTACAAGGACAGTACGAGCAGTACTTC. The chain recombines TRBV7-2 with TRBJ2-7, with D perhaps matching TRBD1 (6 bases). CDR1 is SGHTA, CDR2 FQGNSA, per germline. The CDR3 is 13 residues long. V was clipped by 2 bases and J by 4 bases, with 9 bases between them.

This clonotype has just one count. The chain combines TRBV6-1 with TRBJ2-7; 10 nucleotides line up with TRBD2. The V and J ends lost 8 bases and 7 bases, in that order; junction bases with no gene match: 8. The CDR3 contains 13 residues. Germline assignment: CDR1 MNHNS and CDR2 SASEGT. CDR3 sequence: CASYPSGSREQYF. The CDR3 region has the DNA TGTGCCAGCTACCCTAGCGGGAGTCGAGAGCAGTACTTC.

DNA for the CDR3: TGTGCCAGCAGCTTAGTGACAGGGGGCCACCAAGAGACCCAGTACTTC. It is translated as CASSLVTGGHQETQYF. This chain connects TRBV7-9 to TRBJ2-5; 10 bases agree with TRBD1. Germline CDR1 is SEHNR and CDR2 is FQNEAQ (reference sequence). Unmatched junction bases numbered 2, after V lost 1 base and J lost 0 bases. There are 16 residues in the CDR3.

The chain is built from TRBV15 and TRBJ2-1; TRBD2 aligns across 12 bases. The germline CDR1 and CDR2 sequences are LNHNV and YYDKDF (reference sequence). The ends lost 4 bases at V and 4 bases at J; junction bases unmatched: 2. This CDR3 has 15 amino acids. This CDR3 is CATSTGTSGYNEQFF. The CDR3 DNA reads as TGTGCCACCAGCACCGGGACTAGCGGGTACAATGAGCAGTTCTTC.

The rearrangement joins TRBV7-3 to TRBJ1-6; D is unresolved. The CDR3 covers 14 residues. Germline CDR1 reads SGHTA; CDR2 reads FQGTGA. V shed 0 bases and J shed 8 bases, with 8 bases lying between them. This CDR3 is CASSLTADDSPLHF. CDR3 in DNA: TGTGCCAGCAGCTTAACAGCCGATGATTCACCCCTCCACTTT.

This clonotype appeared a single time. The J gene is TRBJ2-1, the V gene TRBV2; no firm D call. With 7 bases removed from V and 8 bases from J, the gap between germline ends came to 15 bases. CDR1 is SNHLY, CDR2 FYNNEI, per germline. The CDR3 spans 13 residues. Here the CDR3 reads CASTRTPHDEQFF. The DNA for the CDR3 is TGTGCCAGCACGCGGACCCCACACGATGAGCAGTTCTTC.

This chain joins TRBV18 and TRBJ2-5; D is uncertain. Trimming left V 6 bases short and J 1 base short, with 9 bases between. The CDR3 runs to 13 residues. Per the germline V gene, CDR1 is KGHSH and CDR2 is LQKENI. This CDR3 is CASSLRLQETQYF. The CDR3 coding sequence is TGTGCCAGCTCCCTCCGCCTCCAAGAGACCCAGTACTTC.

The rearrangement uses TRBV10-3 and TRBJ1-5, with D uncertain. The CDR3 totals 15 residues. The germline V and J ends were trimmed by 4 bases and 7 bases, with 17 bases remaining between them. CDR1 is ENHRY and CDR2 is SYGVKD in the germline V gene. The CDR3 protein is CAISADGTIGQPQHF. The CDR3 DNA reads TGTGCCATCAGTGCAGACGGAACGATTGGGCAGCCCCAGCATTTT.

J is TRBJ2-5 and V is TRBV11-2; TRBD2 matches at 13 bases. V shed 3 bases and J 0 bases; nucleotides not matched to a gene: 7. The CDR3 runs to 18 residues. The germline V gene encodes CDR1 SGHAT and CDR2 FQNNGV. The CDR3 DNA is TGTGCCAGCAGCTTTCGACTAGCGGGGGGCGGTAACCAAGAGACCCAGTACTTC. Its protein is CASSFRLAGGGNQETQYF.

The chain carries TRBV6-5 and TRBJ1-1; D gene uncertain. This CDR3 comprises 14 residues. V gave up 2 bases and J gave up 1 base, with 8 bases separating them. Germline values: CDR1 MNHEY, CDR2 SVGAGI. CDR3 sequence (DNA): TGTGCCAGCAGTTACCGGGCCGAGAACACTGAAGCTTTCTTT. It yields the protein CASSYRAENTEAFF.

This clonotype has a handful of counts. CDR3 residues: CATRRNTEAFF. In DNA, the CDR3 is TGTGCCACCCGGAGGAACACTGAAGCTTTCTTT. The chain uses TRBV6-1 and TRBJ1-1; no definite D call. CDR1 MNHNS and CDR2 SASEGT come from the germline V gene. V was shortened by 10 bases and J by 1 base, with 7 bases between the two germline ends. This CDR3 comprises 11 residues.